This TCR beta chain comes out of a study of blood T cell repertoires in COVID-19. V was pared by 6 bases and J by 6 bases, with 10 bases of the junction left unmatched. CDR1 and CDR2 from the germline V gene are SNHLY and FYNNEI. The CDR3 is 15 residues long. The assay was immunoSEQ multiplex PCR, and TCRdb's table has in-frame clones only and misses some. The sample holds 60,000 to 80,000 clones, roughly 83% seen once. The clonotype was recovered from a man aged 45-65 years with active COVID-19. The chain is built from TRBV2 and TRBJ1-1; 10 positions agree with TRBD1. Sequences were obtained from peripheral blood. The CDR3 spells CASSDSPGQGPEAFF. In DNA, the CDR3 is TGTGCCAGCAGCGACTCCCCGGGACAGGGGCCTGAAGCTTTCTTT.